The T cell receptor beta chain described here comes from a study of blood T cell repertoires in COVID-19. Overall study: PBMCs, B-cell-depleted T cells, or T cells provided the cDNA or gDNA that made up the material.

Method: immunoSEQ multiplex PCR; TCRdb's copy keeps in-frame clones and lacks some. The sample consists of 200,000 to 300,000 clones, around 81% of them appearing once. Sequencing was performed on peripheral blood. The clonotype originates from a woman older than 75 with COVID-19, enrolled during active disease.

The CDR3 DNA sequence: TGTGCCAGCAGTTTCCGTCGGGGCGGGATTAGATTAATGAACACTGAAGCTTTCTTT. Translation: CASSFRRGGIRLMNTEAFF. This rearrangement joins TRBV28 to TRBJ1-1, with a tentative D call TRBD1 (5 bases). CDR1 is MDHEN and CDR2 is SYDVKM in the germline V gene. V gave up 3 bases and J gave up 0 bases, with 23 bases separating them. The CDR3 loop spans 19 amino acids.